The source of this T cell receptor (beta chain) is a study of blood T cells in healthy people across ages. General study results and limits: Without sorted subsets, naive and antigen-experienced compartments could not be conclusively compared.

The second PCR ran about 6 to 12 cycles with a sample-barcoded 5' primer and J-beta primers. Tags on each cDNA molecule came from a template-switch adaptor with 12 random nucleotides. TCRdb fed the 5' RACE reads into MiXCR, producing one record per CDR3 protein. The sample carries about 1.5 million distinct CDR3 sequences, under 55% recorded once. Comment on this clonotype: Its antigen is undetermined. One end of the junction is discordant with germline, which a read error may explain.

Every sample gave at least 5 micrograms of total RNA when it was extracted. Germline CDR1 and CDR2: MNHEY and SMNVEV (reference sequence). This CDR3 has 16 residues. This chain links TRBV27 with TRBJ1-2; 9 bases agree with TRBD1. The sample consisted of blood. The TCR sequence derives from a young woman in good health. For the CDR3, the DNA is TGTGCCAGCAGTTTACTAAGGCCGGGACAGGGCTATGGCTGCACCTTC. Residues: CASSLLRPGQGYGCTF.